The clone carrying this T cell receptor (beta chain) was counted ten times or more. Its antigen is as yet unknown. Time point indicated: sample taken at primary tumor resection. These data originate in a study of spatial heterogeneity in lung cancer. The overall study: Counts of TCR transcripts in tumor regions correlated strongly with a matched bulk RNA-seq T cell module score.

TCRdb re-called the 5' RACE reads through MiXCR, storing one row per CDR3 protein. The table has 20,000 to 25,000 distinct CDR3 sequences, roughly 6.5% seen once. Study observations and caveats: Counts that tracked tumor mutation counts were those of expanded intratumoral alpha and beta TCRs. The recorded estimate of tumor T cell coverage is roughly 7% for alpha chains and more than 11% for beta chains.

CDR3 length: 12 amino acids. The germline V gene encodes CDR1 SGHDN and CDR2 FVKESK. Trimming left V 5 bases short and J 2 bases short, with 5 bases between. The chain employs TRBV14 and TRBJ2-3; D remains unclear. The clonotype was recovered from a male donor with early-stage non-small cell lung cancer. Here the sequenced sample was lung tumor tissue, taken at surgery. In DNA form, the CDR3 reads TGTGCCAGCAGCTACTCCACAGATACGCAGTATTTT. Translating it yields CASSYSTDTQYF.